This T cell receptor beta chain came from a study of response to subunit inactivated influenza vaccine. There are a few counts of this clonotype. The CDR3 loop spans 15 amino acids. Per the germline V gene, CDR1 is SEHNR and CDR2 is FQNEAQ (reference sequence). The V and J ends lost 5 bases and 0 bases respectively, with 13 bases between them. TCRdb processed the RT-PCR reads anew with MiXCR; each CDR3 protein has one entry. The data contain about 570,000 distinct CDR3 sequences, approximately 10% of them singletons. Another study also made use of these data, one on T cells expressing NK-cell markers. That paper adds: For TCR beta, cDNA was produced by 5'RACE template switching with UMIs.

The gene calls are TRBV7-9 and TRBJ2-5; D perhaps matches TRBD1 (5 bases). This receptor was obtained from a man in his fifties or sixties who received an inactivated influenza vaccine. The material sequenced was PBMCs from blood, taken on the day of vaccination. The CDR3 region is CASSKDSPYQETQYF. Here the CDR3 DNA reads TGTGCCAGCAGCAAAGACAGTCCGTACCAAGAGACCCAGTACTTC.